The T cell receptor beta chain described here comes from a study of cytomegalovirus exposure and HLA in healthy donors. The CDR3 is made up of 13 amino acids. V was pared by 4 bases and J by 8 bases, with 5 bases of the junction left unmatched. CDR1 and CDR2 from the germline V gene are LGHNA and YSLEER. The PCR made use of 60 Vbeta and 13 Jbeta primers. Profiled with immunoSEQ multiplex PCR; TCRdb holds only in-frame clones, not every one. The sample contains about 120,000 clones, under 85% of which appear only once. The clonotype comes from a man aged 40-50 years in good health and CMV-seropositive. Specimen: PBMCs. The chain is built from TRBV4-3 and TRBJ1-2; 9 bases are a match to TRBD1. CDR3 nucleotides: TGCGCCAGCAGCCCGGACAGGGGTCACGGCTACACCTTC. This codes for CASSPDRGHGYTF.